The present T cell receptor beta chain was sequenced within a study of OX40 agonist ivuxolimab in advanced cancers. The ends were cut back, 0 bases at V and 2 bases at J, with 12 bases in the middle. CDR3 length: 15 amino acids. Germline values: CDR1 SGDLS, CDR2 YYNGEE. Study-level points and caveats: Some patients without response likewise showed low normalized clonal expansion.

Only in-frame clones appear in the TCRdb table, and some are missing; sequencing was by immunoSEQ multiplex PCR. The sample lists 30,000 to 40,000 clones; approximately 89% were seen once. Blood samples were obtained at baseline, cycle 4 day 1, and cycle 7 day 1. About this clone itself: Its antigen is unknown.

The chain uses TRBV9 and TRBJ2-7; no definite D call. This sequence was found in an adult with an advanced solid tumor such as melanoma, head and neck, liver or kidney cancer. This specimen consisted of CD4+ or CD8+ T cells sorted from blood, obtained in a trial of the OX40 agonist ivuxolimab. CDR3 residues: CASSVDSASTYEQYF. The CDR3 DNA is TGTGCCAGCAGCGTAGACAGCGCATCTACCTACGAGCAGTACTTC. Full variable domain (missing parts from reference TRBV9 and TRBJ2-7): DSGVTQTPKHLITATGQRVTLRCSPRSGDLSVYWYQQSLDQGLQFLIQYYNGEERAKGNILERFSAQQFPDLHSELNLSSLELGDSALYFCASSVDSASTYEQYFGPGTRLTVT.